One sample yielded the 29 T cell receptor beta chains listed below, sequenced in a study of cytomegalovirus exposure and HLA in healthy donors (dated by TCRdb to between 2016 and 2019). Library prep was done by the immunoSEQ multiplex PCR assay. A mixture of 60 forward primers for TCR Vbeta segments and 13 reverse primers for TCR Jbeta segments was used in the multiplex PCR. TCRdb retrieved this table from immuneACCESS and kept in-frame rearrangements only. Not all clones are present; in checked studies, unresolved V genes account for under half, and no reason is known for the remainder. The sample table shows under 110,000 clones, and roughly four fifths are seen once. The ten most abundant clones make up about 6.1% of the sample. Sequenced: PBMCs. Source of these receptors: a woman aged 45-65 years in good health and CMV-seropositive.

The chain has TRBV9 and TRBJ1-3, with D hard to call. The CDR3 contains 14 residues. With 7 bases removed from V and 1 base from J, the gap between germline ends came to 12 bases. Germline-derived CDR1 and CDR2 are SGDLS and YYNGEE. This chain's CDR3 is CASGEGTSGNTIYF. The CDR3 DNA is TGTGCCAGCGGAGAGGGAACTTCTGGAAACACCATATATTTT.

The J gene is TRBJ1-1, the V gene TRBV5-1; D possibly corresponds to TRBD1 (6 bases). Germline CDR1 and CDR2: SGHRS and YFSETQ. The V and J ends lost 3 bases and 0 bases respectively, with 9 bases between them. This CDR3 comprises 14 residues. The CDR3 DNA is TGCGCCAGCAGCTCCGGGACAATGAACACTGAAGCTTTCTTT. Translated, it gives CASSSGTMNTEAFF.

The rearrangement joins TRBV4-1 to TRBJ1-2; D is uncertain. Germline lookup yields CDR1 MGHRA and CDR2 YSYEKL. The CDR3 has 13 amino acids. V was trimmed by 5 bases and J by 7 bases, leaving 14 bases between them. Here the CDR3 reads CASSTMTGGGYTF. CDR3 nucleotides: TGCGCCAGCAGCACCATGACGGGAGGTGGCTACACCTTC.

This sequence joins TRBV19 and TRBJ1-2; 7 bases agree with TRBD1. The CDR3 consists of 16 residues. Germline V lookup: CDR1 LNHDA, CDR2 SQIVND (reference sequence). The V gene end was trimmed by 3 bases and the J gene end by 8 bases; junction bases not matched to a gene: 15. CDR3 loop: CASSIIKTGTENGYTF. CDR3 nucleotide sequence: TGTGCCAGTAGTATCATCAAGACCGGGACAGAAAACGGCTACACCTTC.

V gene TRBV5-6 combines with J gene TRBJ1-5; 7 nucleotides align to TRBD1. CDR3 size: 15 residues. The ends lost 4 bases at V and 0 bases at J; junction bases unmatched: 4. Germline V gene data show CDR1 as SGHDT and CDR2 as YYEEEE. The CDR3 DNA reads as TGTGCCAGCAGCGTTACAGGGGTTAGCAATCAGCCCCAGCATTTT. Translation gives CASSVTGVSNQPQHF. Combining the CDR3 with reference TRBV5-6 and TRBJ1-5 gives the whole variable domain DAGVTQSPTHLIKTRGQQVTLRCSPKSGHDTVSWYQQALGQGPQFIFQYYEEEERQRGNFPDRFSGHQFPNYSSELNVNALLLGDSALYLCASSVTGVSNQPQHFGDGTRLSIL.

The CDR3 sequence: CASSLGGSGGPEAFF. Here the CDR3 DNA reads TGTGCCAGCAGCTTAGGGGGCTCAGGGGGCCCTGAAGCTTTCTTT. The chain has TRBV7-6 and TRBJ1-1, with 8 positions matching TRBD1. Trimming cost V 1 base and J 6 bases; bases outside gene matches: 7. The CDR3 extends over 15 amino acids. Germline CDR1 reads SGHVS; CDR2 reads FNYEAQ.

This chain uses TRBV6-1 with TRBJ2-7; 11 bases agree with TRBD1. Losses at the gene ends were 8 bases for V and 2 bases for J; bases not matched to a gene: 2. Germline V gene data show CDR1 as MNHNS and CDR2 as SASEGT. The CDR3 extends over 13 amino acids. This CDR3 is CASWTGGPYEQYF. The CDR3 DNA sequence: TGTGCCAGCTGGACAGGGGGCCCCTACGAGCAGTACTTC.

This chain links TRBV7-3 with TRBJ2-3, with D possibly matching TRBD2 (5 bases). Germline values: CDR1 SGHTA, CDR2 FQGTGA. The ends were cut back, 0 bases at V and 4 bases at J, with 8 bases in the middle. The CDR3 covers 14 residues. DNA for the CDR3: TGTGCCAGCAGCTTAACCGGGGTGGCAGATACGCAGTATTTT. It encodes CASSLTGVADTQYF.

The rearrangement uses TRBV6-1 and TRBJ2-2, with D possibly TRBD1 on 6 matching bases. Between the trimmed V and J ends, which lost 2 bases and 6 bases, there was a span of 13 bases. There are 15 residues in the CDR3. The V gene's germline CDR1 is MNHNS and CDR2 SASEGT. The CDR3 DNA is TGTGCCAGCAGTGAATCAGGGGAAGGGTCCGGGGAGCTGTTTTTT. The encoded protein is CASSESGEGSGELFF.

The V call is TRBV30, the J call TRBJ2-5, with 8 bases that match TRBD1. Looked up from germline, CDR1 is GTSNPN and CDR2 is SVGIG (reference sequence). Trimming took 0 bases from V and 7 from J; bases not matched to a gene: 4. The CDR3 extends over 13 amino acids. In nucleotides, the CDR3 is TGTGCCTGGAGTGTCAGGGGGCGTGGGACCCAGTACTTC. Amino acid sequence: CAWSVRGRGTQYF.

The V call is TRBV28, the J call TRBJ2-7, with D maybe TRBD1 (5 bases). Trimming stripped 5 bases from V and 8 bases from J, with 13 bases between. The CDR3 sequence is 12 residues long. The V gene's germline CDR1 is MDHEN and CDR2 SYDVKM. CDR3 nucleotide sequence: TGTGCCAGCAGTCCCAGGGTTGGTAAGCAGTACTTC. Translated, it gives CASSPRVGKQYF.

The chain joins TRBV27 to TRBJ2-1; possible D gene TRBD1, 6 bases. Germline loops: CDR1 MNHEY, CDR2 SMNVEV (reference sequence). The CDR3 runs 16 residues. V lost 2 bases and J 2 bases, leaving 13 bases between the germline ends. CDR3 bases: TGTGCCAGCAGTTTAAGGACGGCAGGGGCCTACAATGAGCAGTTCTTC. It yields the protein CASSLRTAGAYNEQFF.

This chain's CDR3 is CATSRGGGGALETQYF. The CDR3 DNA reads TGTGCCACCAGCAGAGGCGGCGGGGGGGCCCTTGAGACCCAGTACTTC. The chain joins TRBV15 to TRBJ2-5; 9 bases map to TRBD2. The J segment lost 5 bases and the V segment lost 1 base, leaving 8 bases of the junction unmatched. Germline V lookup: CDR1 LNHNV, CDR2 YYDKDF (reference sequence). The CDR3 length is 16 residues.

The chain couples TRBV5-6 to TRBJ1-2, with a tentative D call TRBD1 (6 bases). Germline V CDR1 and CDR2: SGHDT, YYEEEE. The CDR3 is 15 residues long. V was shortened by 4 bases and J by 10 bases, with 23 bases between the two germline ends. The CDR3 sequence is CASSIGYGQMSDYTF. The CDR3 DNA reads TGTGCCAGCAGCATCGGATACGGACAGATGTCAGACTACACCTTC.

Only one count was recorded for this clone. The rearrangement links TRBV5-4 to TRBJ2-1, with 10 nucleotides matching TRBD2. V shed 0 bases, J shed 1 base, and the junction held 4 bases outside the gene matches. Germline CDR1 reads SGHNT; CDR2 reads YYREEE (reference sequence). CDR3 length equals 17 residues. CDR3 in DNA: TGTGCCAGCAGCTTGGCTAGCGGGGGACCTTCCTACAATGAGCAGTTCTTC. Its translation: CASSLASGGPSYNEQFF.

The chain joins TRBV5-4 to TRBJ2-3; TRBD2 is a possible D gene (6 bases). CDR1 and CDR2 from the germline V gene are SGHNT and YYREEE (reference sequence). Trimming took off 4 bases at V and 8 bases at J, with 17 bases between the two ends. The CDR3 extends over 14 amino acids. The CDR3 is CASSPGQSRGTQYF. The CDR3 DNA reads as TGTGCCAGCAGCCCAGGACAATCGCGGGGTACGCAGTATTTT. The full variable domain, in which reference TRBV5-4 and TRBJ2-3 provide the parts outside the CDR3, is ETGVTQSPTHLIKTRGQQVTLRCSSQSGHNTVSWYQQALGQGPQFIFQYYREEENGRGNFPPRFSGLQFPNYSSELNVNALELDDSALYLCASSPGQSRGTQYFGPGTRLTVL.

This sequence joins TRBV6-6 and TRBJ2-1, with 10 nucleotides matching TRBD1. V trimming: 5 bases; J trimming: 8 bases; junction bases outside the gene matches: 12. The CDR3 covers 16 residues. Germline V CDR1 and CDR2: MNHNY, SVGAGI (reference sequence). The CDR3 DNA reads as TGTGCCAGCAGTAAATTTGGGACAGGGGTAAGCCATGAGCAGTTCTTC. It yields the protein CASSKFGTGVSHEQFF.

The V gene is TRBV6-1, the J gene TRBJ1-2, with D possibly being TRBD1 (6 bases). Trimming removed 7 bases from V and 5 bases from J, with 17 bases in between. Germline V lookup: CDR1 MNHNS, CDR2 SASEGT. This CDR3 comprises 14 residues. The CDR3 DNA sequence: TGTGCCAGCATGCGGGCGGGGGCAGCATATGGCTACACCTTC. Amino acid sequence: CASMRAGAAYGYTF.

There are a few counts of this clone. The chain employs TRBV30 and TRBJ2-5; D unclear. Germline loops: CDR1 GTSNPN, CDR2 SVGIG (reference sequence). Trimming left V 2 bases short and J 5 bases short, with 15 bases between. This CDR3 contains 14 residues. CDR3 amino acids: CAWSITGGHETQYF. The CDR3 DNA sequence: TGTGCCTGGAGTATTACTGGCGGCCACGAGACCCAGTACTTC.

About this clone itself: The same CDR3 is also encoded by other DNA sequences in this sample. V and J are TRBV5-1 and TRBJ2-7, with 9 bases matching TRBD1. V shed 0 bases and J 5 bases; nucleotides not matched to a gene: 9. The CDR3 sequence is 16 residues long. Per the germline V gene, CDR1 is SGHRS and CDR2 is YFSETQ. The CDR3 DNA reads as TGCGCCAGCAGCTTGGCCTTAACAGGGGGCAGGAACGAGCAGTACTTC. Translated: CASSLALTGGRNEQYF.

V and J are TRBV4-3 and TRBJ2-1; D remains ambiguous. The CDR3 is 16 amino acids. Per germline, CDR1 LGHNA and CDR2 YSLEER. Trimming stripped 0 bases from V and 0 bases from J, with 9 bases between. In DNA form, the CDR3 reads TGCGCCAGCAGCCAAGACCCTAATCCCTCCTACAATGAGCAGTTCTTC. This codes for CASSQDPNPSYNEQFF.

The V and J genes are TRBV5-4 and TRBJ1-1; a weak D match, TRBD1 (6 bases). V was pared by 7 bases and J by 3 bases, with 16 bases between. Germline CDR1 and CDR2: SGHNT and YYREEE (reference sequence). This CDR3 is built from 14 residues. The CDR3 sequence: CASCPGGRDTEAFF. The CDR3 region has the DNA TGTGCCAGCTGCCCCGGGGGGCGCGACACTGAAGCTTTCTTT.

The V call is TRBV28, the J call TRBJ2-2, with 10 bases matching TRBD2. The CDR3 extends over 15 amino acids. CDR1 and CDR2 (germline): MDHEN, SYDVKM. V shed 5 bases, J shed 4 bases, and the junction held 4 bases outside the gene matches. The CDR3 DNA follows: TGTGCCAGCAGTATAGCGGGGGGCCTCACCGGGGAGCTGTTTTTT. The encoded protein is CASSIAGGLTGELFF.

In this sample, this clone turned up a few times. The chain recombines TRBV7-9 with TRBJ2-7; D remains unclear. The ends were cut back, 3 bases at V and 0 bases at J, with 12 bases in the middle. Germline assignment: CDR1 SEHNR and CDR2 FQNEAQ (reference sequence). The CDR3 spans 15 residues. The CDR3 spells CASSFLRGNSYEQYF. The CDR3 region has the DNA TGTGCCAGCAGCTTCTTACGAGGTAACTCCTACGAGCAGTACTTC.

The chain has TRBV19 and TRBJ1-2, with 10 bases that match TRBD1. Trimming removed 2 bases from V and 3 bases from J; junction bases left unmatched: 9. Germline V lookup: CDR1 LNHDA, CDR2 SQIVND (reference sequence). This CDR3 is 17 amino acids long. The CDR3 protein is CASSIILGTGEYYGYTF. Here the CDR3 DNA reads TGTGCCAGTAGTATAATACTAGGGACAGGGGAGTACTATGGCTACACCTTC.

The rearrangement links TRBV29-1 to TRBJ2-1; weak D call: TRBD1 (7 bases). This CDR3 is 15 amino acids long. Germline assignment: CDR1 SQVTM and CDR2 ANQGSEA. V lost 6 bases, J lost 2 bases, and 17 bases lay in between. The CDR3 DNA reads as TGCAGCGTCCGTCGGGCGGGACAGACCTACAATGAGCAGTTCTTC. It codes for CSVRRAGQTYNEQFF.

This clone was observed a few times. The chain is built from TRBV19 and TRBJ2-1; TRBD2 agrees at 9 bases. Trimming removed 5 bases from V and 6 bases from J; junction bases left unmatched: 8. This CDR3 has 15 residues. Per the germline V gene, CDR1 is LNHDA and CDR2 is SQIVND (reference sequence). The CDR3 sequence: CASSYGSGGSNEQFF. The CDR3 DNA follows: TGTGCCAGTAGTTACGGTAGCGGGGGTAGCAATGAGCAGTTCTTC.

The chain recombines TRBV7-2 with TRBJ2-3, with 8 nucleotides matching TRBD1. Trimming cost V 3 bases and J 5 bases; bases outside gene matches: 7. The germline V gene encodes CDR1 SGHTA and CDR2 FQGNSA. The CDR3 has 15 residues. This CDR3 reads CASSLVDRAQDTQYF. DNA for the CDR3: TGTGCCAGCAGCTTGGTGGACAGGGCTCAAGATACGCAGTATTTT.

The chain carries TRBV7-3 and TRBJ2-1; 12 bases map to TRBD2. The V gene's germline CDR1 is SGHTA and CDR2 FQGTGA. This CDR3 comprises 20 residues. With 6 bases clipped from V and 0 bases from J, the junction kept 15 bases outside the gene matches. Here the CDR3 DNA reads TGTGCCAGCAGTCCCCATCAACTAGCGGGGGGCCTGAGCTCCTACAATGAGCAGTTCTTC. This encodes CASSPHQLAGGLSSYNEQFF. The full variable domain, rest sourced from reference TRBV7-3 and TRBJ2-1, is GAGVSQTPSNKVTEKGKYVELRCDPISGHTALYWYRQSLGQGPEFLIYFQGTGAADDSGLPNDRFFAVRPEGSVSTLKIQRTERGDSAVYLCASSPHQLAGGLSSYNEQFFGPGTRLTVL.